This T cell receptor (beta chain) is drawn from a study of control samples from healthy donors and cancer patients. Using immunoSEQ multiplex PCR, the repertoire was profiled, and TCRdb retains in-frame clones only, with some absent. The sample includes about 100,000 clones, roughly 87% of them seen just once. The V gene's germline CDR1 is MNHEY and CDR2 SVGAGI. The CDR3 is made up of 15 amino acids. V lost 7 bases to trimming and J lost 1 base, with 16 bases between them. This sequence joins TRBV6-5 and TRBJ1-1; D is possibly TRBD1 (6 bases). Sequenced material: blood. The sequence derives from a woman between 45 and 65 years old in good health. The CDR3 DNA is TGTGCCAGCATCGAGGGGGTCCGGTGGAACACTGAAGCTTTCTTT. Its translation: CASIEGVRWNTEAFF.